This T cell receptor (beta chain) comes out of a study of CD8 T cells in ankylosing spondylitis. TCR beta libraries were made by quantitative 5'-RACE with molecular barcodes. TCRdb itself ran the 5' RACE reads through MiXCR, one entry per CDR3 protein. Found here are roughly 700,000 distinct CDR3 sequences, around 19% of them singletons; the top ten hold 15% to 20%. Trimming at V came to 4 bases and at J to 0 bases, leaving 8 bases not matched to a gene. The CDR3 has 15 residues. Germline V gives CDR1 SQVTM, CDR2 ANQGSEA. Whole-study findings and limits: There was reportedly significant enrichment of clones that were disease-linked in matched ankylosing spondylitis synovial fluid. Past studies reported some motif variants in reactive arthritis synovial fluid and blood. Characteristic, it appeared, of ankylosing spondylitis blood was a TCR beta motif of roughly eight highly homologous variants.

This clonotype appeared many times. Antigen: not known. The sample comprised blood, either unsorted or a sorted T cell fraction (not recorded which). The chain couples TRBV29-1 to TRBJ2-7; 8 bases are shared with TRBD2. This TCR derives from a male donor with ankylosing spondylitis. The CDR3 DNA sequence: TGCAGCGTTGCCGGGACTAGGGCCCTCTCCTACGAGCAGTACTTC. Protein sequence: CSVAGTRALSYEQYF.